This T cell receptor (beta chain) is drawn from a study of cytomegalovirus exposure and HLA in healthy donors. This CDR3 spans 12 amino acids. V was pared by 5 bases and J by 5 bases, with 9 bases between. The germline V gene has CDR1 MNHNS and CDR2 SASEGT. This clone was detected only once. Primers: 60 Vbeta forward and 13 Jbeta reverse. Profiled with immunoSEQ multiplex PCR; TCRdb holds only in-frame clones, not every one. The sample yields roughly 100,000 clones, around 82% seen once. Everyone who donated was a healthy bone marrow donor. The receptor was isolated from a young woman in good health and CMV-seropositive. The chain couples TRBV6-1 to TRBJ1-1; TRBD1 might be the D (6 bases). Sequenced: PBMCs. CDR3 sequence: CASSTGLTEAFF. The CDR3 nucleotides are TGTGCCAGCAGTACAGGGTTGACTGAAGCTTTCTTT.